Below are 30 T cell receptor beta chains sequenced from a single sample in a study of cytomegalovirus exposure and HLA in healthy donors (TCRdb year 2017). The method behind the library was the immunoSEQ multiplex PCR assay. For the multiplex PCR, a mixture combining 60 forward primers for TCR Vbeta segments and 13 reverse primers for TCR Jbeta segments was used. What TCRdb holds here is the immuneACCESS table cut down to in-frame rearrangements. Part of the clones is not present; checked against another copy, under half of the missing clones reflect an unresolved V gene, and the others are unexplained. A total of some 110,000 clones appear in this sample, roughly 74% of them only once. 0.87% of the sample is held by the ten biggest clonotypes. Sequencing was carried out using PBMCs. These receptors came from a woman in her 30s in good health and CMV-seronegative.

The chain joins TRBV27 to TRBJ1-1; no firm D call. The CDR3 spans 13 residues. Germline lookup yields CDR1 MNHEY and CDR2 SMNVEV (reference sequence). V lost 3 bases, J lost 4 bases, and 9 bases lay in between. The CDR3 DNA follows: TGTGCCAGCAGTTTGGAGGGTACCACTGAAGCTTTCTTT. This codes for CASSLEGTTEAFF.

The V and J genes are TRBV6-5 and TRBJ1-6; 8 bases line up with TRBD1. The CDR3 spans 14 residues. Per germline, CDR1 MNHEY and CDR2 SVGAGI. Germline trimming cut 5 bases from V and 10 bases from J; bases unmatched to any gene: 7. The DNA of the CDR3 is TGTGCCAGCAGTACAGGGGGTTCGGGGTCACCCCTCCACTTT. Translated: CASSTGGSGSPLHF.

A remark on this clone: The germline gene is not matched at one end of the junction; a read error may be the cause. This sample includes further DNA sequences coding for the same CDR3. Here the CDR3 DNA reads TGCGCCAGCAGTCGCCTCGGGGGTTCCTACGAGCAGTACTTC. The encoded protein is CASSRLGGSYEQYF. This chain joins TRBV28 and TRBJ2-7; D is perhaps TRBD2 (6 bases). The V gene's germline CDR1 is MDHEN and CDR2 SYDVKM. The CDR3 totals 14 residues. The variable domain in full, completed from reference TRBV28 and TRBJ2-7, reads DVKVTQSSRYLVKRTGEKVFLECVQDMDHENMFWYRQDPGLGLRLIYFSYDVKMKEKGDIPEGYSVSREKKERFSLILESASTNQTSMYLCASSRLGGSYEQYFGPGTRLTVT.

This sequence joins TRBV4-1 and TRBJ2-1; 11 bases fit TRBD2. Per the germline V gene, CDR1 is MGHRA and CDR2 is YSYEKL. The V gene end was trimmed by 5 bases and the J gene end by 7 bases; junction bases not matched to a gene: 10. CDR3 size: 16 residues. In DNA form, the CDR3 reads TGCGCCAGCAGCAAGGCTTTAGCGGGAGGGCTTAATGAGCAGTTCTTC. Translating it yields CASSKALAGGLNEQFF.

This clone was counted only a few times. This chain links TRBV28 with TRBJ1-5; the match to TRBD1 covers 10 bases. The ends lost 8 bases at V and 7 bases at J; junction bases unmatched: 8. This CDR3 has 14 amino acids. The germline V gene encodes CDR1 MDHEN and CDR2 SYDVKM. CDR3 sequence (DNA): TGTGCCAGCGACCGGGACAGGGGAAGCCAGCCCCAGCATTTT. Encoded protein: CASDRDRGSQPQHF.

In its sample, this clone was seen once. This rearrangement joins TRBV5-4 to TRBJ2-1; TRBD2 aligns across 9 bases. Germline CDR1 and CDR2: SGHNT and YYREEE (reference sequence). The ends lost 0 bases at V and 6 bases at J; junction bases unmatched: 4. The CDR3 runs 15 residues. The CDR3 reads CASSLDGSGSNEQFF. For the CDR3, the DNA is TGTGCCAGCAGCTTGGATGGTAGCGGGAGCAATGAGCAGTTCTTC.

The rearrangement links TRBV9 to TRBJ1-2; 7 bases are a match to TRBD1. CDR3 length equals 14 residues. The V segment lost 6 bases and the J segment 0 bases; nucleotides outside the gene matches: 5. Per the germline V gene, CDR1 is SGDLS and CDR2 is YYNGEE. The CDR3 nucleotides read TGTGCCAGCACCAGGGACAGCCCTAACTATGGCTACACCTTC. The encoded protein is CASTRDSPNYGYTF. The full variable domain, its missing parts supplied by reference TRBV9 and TRBJ1-2, is DSGVTQTPKHLITATGQRVTLRCSPRSGDLSVYWYQQSLDQGLQFLIQYYNGEERAKGNILERFSAQQFPDLHSELNLSSLELGDSALYFCASTRDSPNYGYTFGSGTRLTVV.

The chain has TRBV11-2 and TRBJ2-7, with D perhaps matching TRBD1 (7 bases). Trimming removed 4 bases at V and 2 bases at J, with 18 bases between. Germline CDR1 reads SGHAT; CDR2 reads FQNNGV. The CDR3 is 16 residues long. The CDR3: CASSYLGGQLTYEQYF. CDR3 bases: TGTGCCAGCAGCTACCTCGGGGGACAGCTAACCTACGAGCAGTACTTC.

J is TRBJ1-5 and V is TRBV6-1, with D tentatively TRBD1 (6 bases). This CDR3 has 15 amino acids. Trimming shortened V by 6 bases and J by 2 bases, and 14 bases separated the two germline ends. Germline V CDR1 and CDR2: MNHNS, SASEGT. Written as DNA, the CDR3 is TGTGCCAGCAGCGGCCAGGGGATGGGCAATCAGCCCCAGCATTTT. Its translation is CASSGQGMGNQPQHF.

The chain is built from TRBV19 and TRBJ1-5; D remains unclear. The CDR3 is 14 residues long. In germline, CDR1 is LNHDA, CDR2 SQIVND (reference sequence). Between the trimmed V and J ends, which lost 1 base and 3 bases, there was a span of 7 bases. The CDR3 nucleotides are TGTGCCAGTAGTATAGGGCAGAACAATCAGCCCCAGCATTTT. Protein sequence: CASSIGQNNQPQHF.

This chain connects TRBV18 to TRBJ1-3; a possible D gene is TRBD1 (5 bases). This CDR3 is built from 15 residues. V shed 5 bases and J shed 1 base, with 12 bases lying between them. From germline, CDR1 is KGHSH and CDR2 LQKENI. Here the CDR3 DNA reads TGTGCCAGCTCAGCCAGGGATTCTTCTGGAAACACCATATATTTT. It codes for CASSARDSSGNTIYF.

The chain carries TRBV5-1 and TRBJ1-2; TRBD1 matches 10 bases. CDR3 length equals 16 residues. CDR1 and CDR2 from the germline V gene are SGHRS and YFSETQ. After removal of 5 bases from V and 5 bases from J, the junction contained 12 bases not matched to a gene. The CDR3 nucleotides read TGCGCCAGCAGTCGATGGACAGGGGGGACCTCATATGGCTACACCTTC. Translated: CASSRWTGGTSYGYTF.

The V and J genes are TRBV5-1 and TRBJ1-2; D remains unclear. V was shortened by 0 bases and J by 8 bases, with 11 bases between the two germline ends. Germline V gene data show CDR1 as SGHRS and CDR2 as YFSETQ. The CDR3 runs to 13 residues. In DNA, the CDR3 is TGCGCCAGCAGCTTGGCCGGGGTTGCCGGCTACACCTTC. This gives the protein CASSLAGVAGYTF.

The chain has TRBV5-1 and TRBJ1-1, with 7 bases matching TRBD1. Germline V gene data show CDR1 as SGHRS and CDR2 as YFSETQ. The CDR3 extends over 14 amino acids. V dropped 4 bases and J dropped 7; count of bases not matched to a gene: 10. Here the CDR3 DNA reads TGCGCCAGCAGCGTCCGGGACAGTTCCTTTGAAGCTTTCTTT. Translating gives CASSVRDSSFEAFF.

The V call is TRBV5-1, the J call TRBJ2-7; TRBD2 agrees at 7 bases. The CDR3 covers 14 residues. V shed 2 bases and J 2 bases; nucleotides not matched to a gene: 4. Germline V lookup: CDR1 SGHRS, CDR2 YFSETQ. The CDR3, as DNA: TGCGCCAGCAGCTTCAGCGGGGATACCTACGAGCAGTACTTC. Translating it yields CASSFSGDTYEQYF.

The chain couples TRBV30 to TRBJ1-6; perhaps TRBD1 as D (6 bases). Germline assignment: CDR1 GTSNPN and CDR2 SVGIG (reference sequence). V dropped 5 bases and J dropped 10 bases, with 15 bases sitting between them. This CDR3 has 13 amino acids. The CDR3 bases are TGTGCCTGGCAAGCAGGGGAGCGGTCACCCCTCCACTTT. It encodes CAWQAGERSPLHF.

V is TRBV10-3 and J is TRBJ1-2; 7 bases line up with TRBD1. The CDR3 is 15 amino acids. J was trimmed by 1 base and V by 3 bases; bases with no gene match: 5. From germline, CDR1 is ENHRY and CDR2 SYGVKD. CDR3 sequence: CAISDPGQNNYGYTF. CDR3 in DNA: TGTGCCATCAGTGACCCGGGACAGAATAACTATGGCTACACCTTC.

This chain uses TRBV5-8 with TRBJ2-7; D gene ambiguous. V gave up 4 bases and J gave up 1 base, with 12 bases separating them. Germline loops: CDR1 SGHTS, CDR2 YDEGEE. The CDR3 totals 14 residues. The CDR3 DNA reads as TGTGCCAGCAGCGTGGTACAGATTTCCTACGAGCAGTACTTC. Protein sequence: CASSVVQISYEQYF.

V gene TRBV4-1 combines with J gene TRBJ1-2; 7 nucleotides align to TRBD1. The germline V gene has CDR1 MGHRA and CDR2 YSYEKL. Losses at the gene ends were 0 bases for V and 4 bases for J; bases not matched to a gene: 11. This CDR3 comprises 17 residues. CDR3 loop: CASSQDGGQVLFYGYTF. DNA for the CDR3: TGCGCCAGCAGCCAAGACGGTGGACAGGTCCTCTTCTATGGCTACACCTTC.

The chain joins TRBV19 to TRBJ1-5; D might be TRBD1 (6 bases). CDR3 length equals 15 residues. CDR1 LNHDA and CDR2 SQIVND come from the germline V gene (reference sequence). V dropped 6 bases and J dropped 3 bases, with 15 bases sitting between them. The CDR3 sequence: CASSKETGFNQPQHF. CDR3 nucleotides: TGTGCCAGTAGCAAAGAGACAGGCTTCAATCAGCCCCAGCATTTT.

The chain recombines TRBV4-3 with TRBJ2-5; 11 bases map to TRBD2. Germline V gene sequence: CDR1 LGHNA, CDR2 YSLEER. The V and J ends lost 1 base and 1 base, in that order; junction bases with no gene match: 5. CDR3 length equals 17 residues. CDR3 amino acids: CASSQGGTSGFQETQYF. In DNA form, the CDR3 reads TGCGCCAGCAGCCAAGGAGGGACTAGCGGATTCCAAGAGACCCAGTACTTC.

The chain links TRBV4-1 to TRBJ1-2, with D possibly matching TRBD1 (6 bases). V lost 0 bases and J lost 2, with 10 bases in between. This CDR3 region has 15 residues. The germline V gene has CDR1 MGHRA and CDR2 YSYEKL. CDR3 sequence: CASSQERGGNYGYTF. The CDR3, as DNA: TGCGCCAGCAGCCAAGAAAGGGGGGGGAACTATGGCTACACCTTC.

V and J are TRBV9 and TRBJ1-1; perhaps TRBD1 as D (5 bases). The CDR3 covers 14 residues. The germline V gene encodes CDR1 SGDLS and CDR2 YYNGEE. Trimming left V 0 bases short and J 10 bases short, with 16 bases between. CDR3 sequence reads: CASSVGTGMAGAFF. DNA for the CDR3: TGTGCCAGCAGCGTAGGTACAGGAATGGCTGGAGCTTTCTTT. The full variable domain, completed using reference TRBV9 and TRBJ1-1, is DSGVTQTPKHLITATGQRVTLRCSPRSGDLSVYWYQQSLDQGLQFLIQYYNGEERAKGNILERFSAQQFPDLHSELNLSSLELGDSALYFCASSVGTGMAGAFFGQGTRLTVV.

V and J are TRBV4-3 and TRBJ1-6; 7 bases fit TRBD1. The CDR3 totals 14 residues. Germline assignment: CDR1 LGHNA and CDR2 YSLEER. Trimming removed 0 bases from V and 7 bases from J; junction bases left unmatched: 0. CDR3 DNA: TGCGCCAGCAGCCAAGACAGGGGGAATTCACCCCTCCACTTT. Protein sequence: CASSQDRGNSPLHF.

The chain is built from TRBV4-3 and TRBJ2-7, with a possible D match to TRBD2 (5 bases). Germline V gives CDR1 LGHNA, CDR2 YSLEER. The V and J ends lost 1 base and 0 bases respectively, with 10 bases between them. CDR3 length: 15 residues. The CDR3 region has the DNA TGCGCCAGCAGCCAAGTGAGGGATCCCTCCTACGAGCAGTACTTC. Translated, it gives CASSQVRDPSYEQYF.

The chain recombines TRBV7-2 with TRBJ1-1; D is possibly TRBD1 (5 bases). CDR1 is SGHTA and CDR2 is FQGNSA in the germline V gene. The CDR3 extends over 13 amino acids. V lost 8 bases and J lost 4, with 14 bases in between. The CDR3 spells CASRPAQGTEAFF. CDR3 nucleotides: TGTGCCAGCCGACCCGCTCAGGGCACTGAAGCTTTCTTT.

The gene calls are TRBV7-9 and TRBJ1-1; tentative D call: TRBD1 (5 bases). In germline, CDR1 is SEHNR, CDR2 FQNEAQ (reference sequence). Trimming took off 7 bases at V and 5 bases at J, with 17 bases between the two ends. This CDR3 has 14 amino acids. CDR3 sequence reads: CASNLLGRETEAFF. The CDR3 DNA reads TGTGCCAGCAACCTATTGGGGCGGGAGACTGAAGCTTTCTTT. Filled out from reference TRBV7-9 and TRBJ1-1, the complete variable domain reads DTGVSQNPRHKITKRGQNVTFRCDPISEHNRLYWYRQTLGQGPEFLTYFQNEAQLEKSRLLSDRFSAERPKGSFSTLEIQRTEQGDSAMYLCASNLLGRETEAFFGQGTRLTVV.

The V gene is TRBV30, the J gene TRBJ1-1; 10 bases match TRBD1. From germline, CDR1 is GTSNPN and CDR2 SVGIG (reference sequence). V lost 2 bases, J lost 7 bases, and 10 bases stayed unmatched. The CDR3 is 15 residues long. The CDR3 coding sequence is TGTGCCTGGAGTTTATTAAGGACAGGGGGAGATGAAGCTTTCTTT. This gives the protein CAWSLLRTGGDEAFF.

This CDR3 reads CASSSPMAGGLHMNTEAFF. The CDR3 DNA is TGTGCCAGCAGCTCCCCCATGGCGGGGGGGCTCCACATGAACACTGAAGCTTTCTTT. This chain links TRBV9 with TRBJ1-1; D might be TRBD1 (6 bases). This CDR3 comprises 19 residues. The germline V gene encodes CDR1 SGDLS and CDR2 YYNGEE. V was clipped by 4 bases and J by 0 bases, with 25 bases between them.

This clone was seen a few times. The chain joins TRBV6-5 to TRBJ1-6; D perhaps matches TRBD1 (5 bases). The CDR3 runs 16 residues. CDR1 and CDR2 (germline): MNHEY, SVGAGI. V was shortened by 4 bases and J by 10 bases, with 20 bases between the two germline ends. CDR3 loop: CASSFTPEGRRSPLHF. DNA of the CDR3: TGTGCCAGCAGTTTTACCCCTGAGGGGAGGCGATCACCCCTCCACTTT.